The clone carrying this T cell receptor (beta chain) was seen many times. The antigen remains unidentified. These data come from a study of T cell repertoires in cytomegalovirus infection. Study details: Recently identified HLA-C-restricted CMV epitopes were among the peptides used. Public TCR beta signatures provided an indication of both CMV infection and a matching HLA type. Study-level points and caveats: Accumulated public TCR beta family frequency recognized individuals carrying CMV together with the relevant HLA.

The V segment lost 4 bases and the J segment 4 bases; nucleotides outside the gene matches: 3. This CDR3 comprises 15 residues. Each CDR3 protein is one row after TCRdb ran MiXCR on the reads. The sample lists some 800,000 distinct CDR3 sequences, about 28% seen once, with roughly 14% in the top ten. This sequence was found in a human donor in good health (CMV status not recorded). Some clones in this sample may be carry-over from other donors' samples. This specimen was cultured CD8+ T cells from PBMCs, taken from culture after CMV antigen stimulation. The chain has TRBV12-3 or TRBV12-4 and TRBJ1-6; 8 nucleotides match TRBD1. The CDR3 protein is CASSSRTGYNSPLHF. The CDR3 DNA follows: TGTGCCAGCAGTTCGCGGACAGGGTATAATTCACCCCTCCACTTT.